Within the sample, the clone carrying this T cell receptor beta chain is medium-sized. Its specificity is not known. At the time of active disease, bone marrow was collected from every patient. This sample stems from a study of read filtering for tumor transcriptome and immune sequencing. Study overall: Transcriptome libraries were built from DNase-treated RNA. Study-wide results and caveats: Compared with RNA-seq, IR-seq gave much higher clonotype depth and reliability.

The V and J ends lost 4 bases and 10 bases respectively, with 9 bases between them. The CDR3 has 11 residues. Germline V lookup: CDR1 SGDLS, CDR2 YYNGEE. Molecular barcoded adaptors covering alpha/delta and beta/gamma chains were used on 400 ng RNA. Using its own MiXCR run on the reads, TCRdb lists one record per CDR3 protein. The sample carries tens of thousands of distinct CDR3 sequences, 15% to 20% recorded once. This chain links TRBV9 with TRBJ2-1; D gene unclear. Sequencing used a population of CD138-negative cells sorted from bone marrow. The receptor's source is a donor at least 40 years old with multiple myeloma. The chain's CDR3 is CASSPREEQFF. For the CDR3, the DNA is TGTGCCAGCAGCCCCCGTGAGGAGCAGTTCTTC.